The rows below give T cell receptor beta chains drawn from one sample of a study of shared clonotypes between healthy human individuals. Produced via immunoSEQ multiplex PCR; TCRdb's table is partial and in-frame only. Of a few million clones detected, about 92% appear once; the ten largest clones hold 0.13% to 0.15%. Input material: naive CD4+ T cells sorted from blood. These receptors all stem from a man between 18 and 35 years old in good health. CDR3s leave out the opening cysteine and the closing phenylalanine or tryptophan. The D gene is left open where the match is weak.

CDR3aa	d_gene	v_gene	j_gene
ASSFQGTPSYEQY	.	TRBV9	TRBJ2-7
ASSRDREDQPQH	TRBD1	TRBV6-5	TRBJ1-5
ASSYPSTTHTDTQY	.	TRBV6-6	TRBJ2-3
ASSLTSGPYNEQF	TRBD2	TRBV7-2	TRBJ2-1
ASSSPSGYNEQF	.	TRBV10-2	TRBJ2-1
AWSVQTGGFYEQY	TRBD1	TRBV30	TRBJ2-7
ASSQVLASRYNEQF	.	TRBV4-2	TRBJ2-1
ASSHGEASYEQY	.	TRBV4-1	TRBJ2-7
AISDSGSLEETQY	.	TRBV10-3	TRBJ2-5
ASSAPLEGLETEAF	.	TRBV9	TRBJ1-1
AWSVKSLAGRPVGVYEQY	TRBD2	TRBV30	TRBJ2-7
ASSSGGWNTEAF	.	TRBV25-1	TRBJ1-1
ASSLQAGIYEQY	.	TRBV7-9	TRBJ2-7
ASTTKTDTQY	.	TRBV11-1	TRBJ2-3
ASSQDPGNTGELF	.	TRBV4-1	TRBJ2-2
ASNLAGGGETQY	TRBD2	TRBV6-1	TRBJ2-5
ASSYTRQGLNTEAF	TRBD1	TRBV6-5	TRBJ1-1
ASSPGGAGTPEAF	.	TRBV5-1	TRBJ1-1
ASSWAGNQPQH	.	TRBV5-6	TRBJ1-5